This T cell receptor (beta chain) was sequenced during a study of type 1 and type 2 diabetes patients. Genomic DNA was the PCR template. Multiplex PCR with 30 forward and 13 reverse primers amplified the TCR beta CDR3. TCRdb reprocessed the multiplex PCR reads with MiXCR, giving one entry per CDR3 protein. The repertoire has fewer than 350,000 distinct CDR3 sequences, roughly 50% of them found once; the top ten carry approximately 15%. Germline lookup yields CDR1 SNHLY and CDR2 FYNNEI. The V and J ends lost 6 bases and 6 bases, in that order; junction bases with no gene match: 8. The CDR3 contains 15 residues. This clonotype was counted once.

This chain uses TRBV2 with TRBJ1-6, with 7 bases aligning to TRBD1. The TCR comes from a man aged 18 to 35 with type 2 diabetes. Sequencing input: peripheral blood mononuclear cells (PBMCs). CDR3: CASSRRGGFNSPLHF. CDR3 in DNA: TGTGCCAGCAGCCGAAGAGGGGGCTTTAATTCACCCCTCCACTTT.